This is a list of T cell receptor beta chains from one sample in a study of T cell responses to AZD1222 COVID-19 vaccine. Profiling relied on immunoSEQ multiplex PCR, and the TCRdb table lists in-frame clones only, not all of them. The table records about 150,000 clones, roughly nine tenths of them present only once. Material: peripheral blood, obtained on day 0 of AZD1222 vaccination. The receptor source for this set is an adult in good health. Both conserved end residues are part of each CDR3. D genes are given only for firm matches. The size entry is marked missing in some rows and otherwise reads once, few, many or a size class.

v_call,d_call,j_call,clone_size,cdr3_aa,cdr3_nt
TRBV28,NA,TRBJ1-2,NA,CASRQDGNYGYTF,TGTGCCAGCAGACAGGATGGTAACTATGGCTACACCTTC
TRBV9,TRBD1,TRBJ2-7,once,CASSVGTGTFYEQYF,TGTGCCAGCAGCGTAGGGACAGGGACCTTCTACGAGCAGTACTTC
TRBV18,NA,TRBJ1-1,NA,CASSDESRAFF,TGTGCCAGCTCCGACGAGTCTCGAGCTTTCTTT
TRBV6-2/TRBV6-3,NA,TRBJ2-1,NA,CASSDPNREQFF,TGTGCCAGCAGTGACCCGAACAGGGAACAGTTCTTC
TRBV5-4,NA,TRBJ2-5,NA,CASSPGGVIPQETQYF,TGTGCCAGCAGCCCCGGAGGGGTTATTCCTCAAGAGACCCAGTACTTC
TRBV5-4,TRBD2,TRBJ2-3,NA,CASSLKVAGGRNSSTDTQYF,TGTGCCAGCAGCTTGAAGGTAGCGGGGGGGCGCAACTCTAGCACAGATACGCAGTATTTT
TRBV28,TRBD1,TRBJ1-2,NA,CASRDFGGTGRYGYTF,TGTGCCAGCAGAGATTTTGGGGGGACAGGCCGATATGGCTACACCTTC
TRBV3-1/TRBV3-2,NA,TRBJ1-5,NA,CASSPGGAPQHF,TGTGCCAGCAGCCCGGGGGGTGCGCCCCAGCATTTT
TRBV5-1,NA,TRBJ2-7,NA,CASSSEGYEQYF,TGCGCCAGCAGCTCGGAAGGTTACGAGCAGTACTTC
TRBV11-2,TRBD1,TRBJ1-2,once,CASSYGQGSYGYTF,TGTGCCAGCAGCTACGGACAGGGATCCTATGGCTACACCTTC
TRBV27,TRBD1,TRBJ1-2,NA,CASSLLPDRVYGYTF,TGTGCCAGCAGTTTACTCCCGGACAGGGTCTATGGCTACACCTTC
TRBV7-8,NA,TRBJ1-1,NA,CASSLVRDGDTEAFF,TGTGCCAGCAGCTTAGTGAGGGACGGGGACACTGAAGCTTTCTTT
TRBV7-3,TRBD2,TRBJ2-3,NA,CASSLQRGRADTQYF,TGTGCCAGCAGCCTACAGCGGGGCCGGGCAGATACGCAGTATTTT
TRBV5-4,TRBD1,TRBJ2-3,NA,CASSPPGGGQGKDTQYF,TGTGCCAGCAGCCCCCCCGGTGGGGGACAGGGCAAAGATACGCAGTATTTT
TRBV12-5,TRBD2,TRBJ2-7,NA,CASGLGRLAPSGEQYF,TGTGCTAGTGGTTTGGGCCGACTAGCGCCCTCCGGGGAGCAGTACTTC
TRBV5-6,NA,TRBJ1-1,NA,CASSFDRISIEAFF,TGTGCCAGCAGCTTTGACAGGATCTCTATTGAAGCTTTCTTT
TRBV10-2,NA,TRBJ1-6,NA,CATIQGNSPLHF,TGCGCCACTATCCAGGGAAATTCACCCCTCCACTTT
TRBV7-9,NA,TRBJ2-7,NA,CASQGQNSYEQYF,TGTGCCAGCCAAGGGCAGAACTCCTACGAGCAGTACTTC
TRBV7-2,NA,TRBJ1-2,NA,CASSPSGPSGGDGYTF,TGTGCCAGCAGCCCAAGCGGACCCTCTGGGGGTGATGGCTACACCTTC
TRBV6-4,TRBD2,TRBJ2-1,NA,CASSQLATDSYNEQFF,TGTGCCAGCAGTCAACTAGCGACTGACTCCTACAATGAGCAGTTCTTC
TRBV6-5,NA,TRBJ2-7,NA,CASSPSGLAYEQYF,TGTGCCAGCAGCCCAAGCGGGTTAGCCTACGAGCAGTACTTC
TRBV5-5,NA,TRBJ1-1,NA,CASSLAGWISSTEAFF,TGTGCCAGCAGCTTGGCCGGGTGGATCTCTTCCACTGAAGCTTTCTTT
TRBV18,NA,TRBJ2-2,NA,CASSSAGPYTGELFF,TGTGCCAGCTCATCCGCGGGGCCATACACCGGGGAGCTGTTTTTT
TRBV9,NA,TRBJ2-2,NA,CASSGTGGETGELFF,TGTGCCAGCAGCGGGACCGGGGGCGAAACCGGGGAGCTGTTTTTT
TRBV9,TRBD2,TRBJ2-5,NA,CASSSPSGIGETQYF,TGTGCCAGCAGCTCCCCTAGCGGGATTGGAGAGACCCAGTACTTC
TRBV2,NA,TRBJ1-1,few,CASSDRGAFF,TGTGCCAGCAGTGACAGGGGAGCTTTCTTT
TRBV11-2,NA,TRBJ1-6,NA,CASSLSFNSPLHF,TGTGCCAGCAGCTTATCCTTCAATTCACCCCTCCACTTT
TRBV5-5,NA,TRBJ2-3,NA,CASSSVGTDTQYF,TGTGCCAGCAGCTCAGTAGGAACAGATACGCAGTATTTT
TRBV6-6,NA,TRBJ2-7,NA,CASSYSRGEQYF,TGTGCCAGCAGTTACTCGAGAGGGGAGCAGTACTTC
TRBV24-1,NA,TRBJ2-2,NA,CATSDTSQKLDTGELFF,TGTGCCACCAGTGATACCTCACAAAAACTGGACACCGGGGAGCTGTTTTTT
TRBV30,NA,TRBJ2-4,NA,CAWSVRGTTAKNIQYF,TGTGCCTGGAGTGTACGGGGTACAACGGCCAAAAACATTCAGTACTTC
TRBV7-9,TRBD2,TRBJ2-7,few,CASSPGLAGDDEQYF,TGTGCCAGCAGCCCTGGACTAGCGGGAGATGACGAGCAGTACTTC
TRBV29-1,NA,TRBJ2-7,NA,CSVGDSYEQYF,TGCAGCGTTGGAGACTCTTACGAGCAGTACTTC
TRBV5-1,NA,TRBJ1-5,NA,CASSLADPSQPQHF,TGCGCCAGCAGCTTGGCCGATCCGAGTCAGCCCCAGCATTTT
TRBV9,TRBD2,TRBJ2-3,NA,CASSTTSGGTDTQYF,TGTGCCAGCAGCACCACTAGCGGGGGAACAGATACGCAGTATTTT
TRBV7-2,NA,TRBJ2-2,once,CASSLRRGGELFF,TGTGCCAGCAGCTTAAGGCGGGGCGGGGAGCTGTTTTTT
TRBV23-1,TRBD1,TRBJ1-2,NA,CASSQGAGPF,TGCGCCAGCAGCCAGGGGGCAGGGCCCTTC
TRBV7-9,TRBD2,TRBJ2-3,once,CASSPKRLAGTSNTQYF,TGTGCCAGCAGCCCAAAACGACTAGCGGGGACCTCGAATACGCAGTATTTT
TRBV5-1,TRBD1,TRBJ1-1,NA,CASRQTGTGVNTEAFF,TGCGCCAGCAGACAAACCGGGACAGGGGTGAACACTGAAGCTTTCTTT
TRBV9,NA,TRBJ1-5,NA,CASSYHSNQPQHF,TGTGCCAGCAGCTACCATAGCAATCAGCCCCAGCATTTT
TRBV30,TRBD2,TRBJ2-3,NA,CAWKVAGVADTQYF,TGTGCCTGGAAGGTAGCGGGAGTCGCAGATACGCAGTATTTT